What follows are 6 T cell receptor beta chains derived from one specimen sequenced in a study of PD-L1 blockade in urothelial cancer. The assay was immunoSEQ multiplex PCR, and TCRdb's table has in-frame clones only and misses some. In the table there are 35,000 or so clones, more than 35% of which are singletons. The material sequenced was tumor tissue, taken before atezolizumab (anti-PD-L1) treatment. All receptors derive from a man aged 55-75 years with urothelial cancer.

In DNA form, the CDR3 reads TGTGCCAGCGAGAGGGCGGCAAGTGGCTACACCTTC. It translates to CASERAASGYTF. This rearrangement joins TRBV6-7 to TRBJ1-2; D is ambiguous. TRBV6-7 is classed as an ORF, of uncertain function. The CDR3 extends over 12 amino acids. The V end lost 8 bases, the J end lost 7 bases, and 14 bases lay between the germline ends.

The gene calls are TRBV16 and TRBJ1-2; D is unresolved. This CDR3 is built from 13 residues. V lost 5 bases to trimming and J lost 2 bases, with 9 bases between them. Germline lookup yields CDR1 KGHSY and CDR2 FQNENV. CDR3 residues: CASSSGTNYGYTF. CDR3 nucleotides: TGTGCCAGCAGCTCGGGCACAAACTATGGCTACACCTTC.

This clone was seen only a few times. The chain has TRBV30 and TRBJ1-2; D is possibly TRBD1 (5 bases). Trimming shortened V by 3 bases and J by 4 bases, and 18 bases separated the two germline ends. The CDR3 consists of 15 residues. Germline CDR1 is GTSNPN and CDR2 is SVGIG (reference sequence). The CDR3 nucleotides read TGTGCCTGGAGCTCGCCGGCAGGGTCGAGCTATGGCTACACCTTC. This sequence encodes CAWSSPAGSSYGYTF.

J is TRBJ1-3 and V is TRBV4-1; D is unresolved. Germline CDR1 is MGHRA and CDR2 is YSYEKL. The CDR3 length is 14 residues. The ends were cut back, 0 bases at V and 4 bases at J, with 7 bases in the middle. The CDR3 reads CASSQEREGNTIYF. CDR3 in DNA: TGCGCCAGCAGCCAAGAAAGGGAGGGAAACACCATATATTTT.

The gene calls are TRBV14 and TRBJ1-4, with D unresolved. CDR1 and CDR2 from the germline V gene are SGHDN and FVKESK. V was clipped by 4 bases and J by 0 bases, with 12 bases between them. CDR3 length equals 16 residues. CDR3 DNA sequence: TGTGCCAGCAGCCCTTTGGCGAGAACAACTAATGAAAAACTGTTTTTT. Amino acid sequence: CASSPLARTTNEKLFF.

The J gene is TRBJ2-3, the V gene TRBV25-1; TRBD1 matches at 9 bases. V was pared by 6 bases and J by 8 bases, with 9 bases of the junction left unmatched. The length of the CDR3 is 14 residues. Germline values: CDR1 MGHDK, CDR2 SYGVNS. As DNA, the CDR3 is TGTGCCAGCAGAGGACAGGGGACTATGGGTACGCAGTATTTT. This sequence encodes CASRGQGTMGTQYF.